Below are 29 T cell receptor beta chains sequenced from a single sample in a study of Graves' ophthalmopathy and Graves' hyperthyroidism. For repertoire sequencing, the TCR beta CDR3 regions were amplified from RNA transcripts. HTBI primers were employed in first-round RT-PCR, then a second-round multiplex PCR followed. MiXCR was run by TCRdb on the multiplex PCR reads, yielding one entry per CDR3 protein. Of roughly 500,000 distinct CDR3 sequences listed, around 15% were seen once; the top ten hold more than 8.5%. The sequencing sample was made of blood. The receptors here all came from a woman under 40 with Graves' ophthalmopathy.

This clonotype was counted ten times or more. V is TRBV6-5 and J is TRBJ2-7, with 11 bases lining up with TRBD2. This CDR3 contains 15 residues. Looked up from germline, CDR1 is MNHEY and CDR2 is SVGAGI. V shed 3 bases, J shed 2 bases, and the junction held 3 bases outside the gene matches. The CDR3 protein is CASSYLSGGAYEQYF. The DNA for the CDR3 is TGTGCCAGCAGTTATCTTAGCGGGGGGGCCTACGAGCAGTACTTC.

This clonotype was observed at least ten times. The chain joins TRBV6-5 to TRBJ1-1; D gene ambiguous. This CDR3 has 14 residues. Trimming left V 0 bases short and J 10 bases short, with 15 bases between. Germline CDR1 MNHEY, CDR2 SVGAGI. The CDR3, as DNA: TGTGCCAGCAGTTACTCGAGTGGACGGCCTGGAGCTTTCTTT. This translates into CASSYSSGRPGAFF.

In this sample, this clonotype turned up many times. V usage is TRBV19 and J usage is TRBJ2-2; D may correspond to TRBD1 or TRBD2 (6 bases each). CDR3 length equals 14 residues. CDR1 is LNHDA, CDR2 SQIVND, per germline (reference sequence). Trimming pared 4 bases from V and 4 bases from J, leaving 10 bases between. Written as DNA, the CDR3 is TGTGCCAGTAGTAGGGGGGCCTCCACCGGGGAGCTGTTTTTT. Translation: CASSRGASTGELFF.

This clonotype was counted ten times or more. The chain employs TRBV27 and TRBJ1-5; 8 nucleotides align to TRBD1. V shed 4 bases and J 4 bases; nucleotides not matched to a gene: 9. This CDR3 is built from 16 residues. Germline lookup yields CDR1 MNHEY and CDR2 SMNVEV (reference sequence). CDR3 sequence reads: CASSSPRTGRNQPQHF. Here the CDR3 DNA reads TGTGCCAGCAGTTCACCACGGACAGGGCGAAATCAGCCCCAGCATTTT.

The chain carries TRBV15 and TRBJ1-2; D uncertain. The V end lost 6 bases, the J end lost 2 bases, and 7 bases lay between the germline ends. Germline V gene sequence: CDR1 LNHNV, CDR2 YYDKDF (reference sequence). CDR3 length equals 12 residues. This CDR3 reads CATSAANYGYTF. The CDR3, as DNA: TGTGCCACCAGTGCGGCGAACTATGGCTACACCTTC.

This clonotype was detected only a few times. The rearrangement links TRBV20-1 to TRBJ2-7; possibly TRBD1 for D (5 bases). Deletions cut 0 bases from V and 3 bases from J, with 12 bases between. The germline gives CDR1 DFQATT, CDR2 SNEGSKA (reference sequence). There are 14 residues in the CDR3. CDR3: CSARDGQGFYEQYF. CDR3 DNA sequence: TGCAGTGCTAGAGATGGTCAGGGATTCTACGAGCAGTACTTC.

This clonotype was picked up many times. As DNA, the CDR3 is TGTGCCAGCAGACCTGCCGGGACAGGGGGCACCGGGGAGCTGTTTTTT. Its translation: CASRPAGTGGTGELFF. The chain carries TRBV28 and TRBJ2-2; the match to TRBD1 covers 11 bases. The J segment lost 4 bases and the V segment lost 6 bases, leaving 7 bases of the junction unmatched. The germline V gene encodes CDR1 MDHEN and CDR2 SYDVKM. CDR3 length: 16 residues.

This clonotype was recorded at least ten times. CDR3 in DNA: TGCGCCAGCAGCTTGGTAGCGAACACTGAAGCTTTCTTT. Translating gives CASSLVANTEAFF. The J gene is TRBJ1-1, the V gene TRBV5-1; D is ambiguous. V was clipped by 0 bases and J by 1 base, with 4 bases between them. CDR1 SGHRS and CDR2 YFSETQ come from the germline V gene. The CDR3 sequence is 13 residues long.

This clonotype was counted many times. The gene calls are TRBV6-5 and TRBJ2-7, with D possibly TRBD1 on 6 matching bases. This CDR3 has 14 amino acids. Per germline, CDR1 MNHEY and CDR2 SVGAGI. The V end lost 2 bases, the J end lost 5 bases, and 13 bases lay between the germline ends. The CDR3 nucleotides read TGTGCCAGCAGTTACCGCGCACAGGGAAACGAGCAGTACTTC. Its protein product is CASSYRAQGNEQYF.

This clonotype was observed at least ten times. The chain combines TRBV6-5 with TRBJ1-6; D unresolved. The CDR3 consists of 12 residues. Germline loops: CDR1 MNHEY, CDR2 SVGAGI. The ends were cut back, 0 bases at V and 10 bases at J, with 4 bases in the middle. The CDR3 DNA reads TGTGCCAGCAGTTACTCTCAATCACCCCTCCACTTT. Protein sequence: CASSYSQSPLHF.

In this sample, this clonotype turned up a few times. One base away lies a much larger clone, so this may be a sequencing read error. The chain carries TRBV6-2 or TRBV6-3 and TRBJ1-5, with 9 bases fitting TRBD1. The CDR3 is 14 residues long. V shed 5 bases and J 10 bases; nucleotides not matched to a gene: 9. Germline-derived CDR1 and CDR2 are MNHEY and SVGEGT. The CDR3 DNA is TGTGCCAGCAGTGGACAGGGGTCGGCTCATCCCCAGCATTTT. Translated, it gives CASSGQGSAHPQHF.

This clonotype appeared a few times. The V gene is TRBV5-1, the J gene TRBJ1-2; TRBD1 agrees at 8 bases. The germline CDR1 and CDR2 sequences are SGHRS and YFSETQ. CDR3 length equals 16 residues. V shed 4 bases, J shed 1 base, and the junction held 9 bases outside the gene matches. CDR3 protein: CASSDSDRAFNYGYTF. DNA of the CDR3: TGCGCCAGCAGCGACTCGGACAGGGCCTTTAACTATGGCTACACCTTC.

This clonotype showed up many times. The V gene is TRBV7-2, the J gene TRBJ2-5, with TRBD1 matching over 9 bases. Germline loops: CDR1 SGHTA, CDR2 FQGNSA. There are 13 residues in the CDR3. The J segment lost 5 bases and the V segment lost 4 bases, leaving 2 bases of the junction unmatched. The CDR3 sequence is CASSSGQGETQYF. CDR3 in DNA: TGTGCCAGCAGCTCTGGACAGGGGGAGACCCAGTACTTC.

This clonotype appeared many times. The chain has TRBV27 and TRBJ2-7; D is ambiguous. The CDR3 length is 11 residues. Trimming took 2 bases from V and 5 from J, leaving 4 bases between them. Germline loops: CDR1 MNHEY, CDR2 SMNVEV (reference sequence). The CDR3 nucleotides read TGTGCCAGCAGTTTAGCCGACGAGCAGTACTTC. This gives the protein CASSLADEQYF.

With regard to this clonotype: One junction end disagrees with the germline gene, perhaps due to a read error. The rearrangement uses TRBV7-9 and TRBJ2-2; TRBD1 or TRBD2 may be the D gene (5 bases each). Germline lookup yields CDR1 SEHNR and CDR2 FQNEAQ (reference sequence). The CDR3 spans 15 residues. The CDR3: CASSLGVTNTGELLF. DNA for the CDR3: TGTGCCAGCAGCTTGGGGGTTACGAACACCGGGGAGCTGCTTTTT.

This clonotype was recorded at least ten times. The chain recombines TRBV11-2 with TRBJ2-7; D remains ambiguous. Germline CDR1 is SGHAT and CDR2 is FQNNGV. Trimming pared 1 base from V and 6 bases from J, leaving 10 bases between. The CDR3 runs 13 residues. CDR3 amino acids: CASSLAIKSEQYF. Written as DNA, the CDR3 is TGTGCCAGCAGCTTAGCGATCAAGAGCGAGCAGTACTTC.

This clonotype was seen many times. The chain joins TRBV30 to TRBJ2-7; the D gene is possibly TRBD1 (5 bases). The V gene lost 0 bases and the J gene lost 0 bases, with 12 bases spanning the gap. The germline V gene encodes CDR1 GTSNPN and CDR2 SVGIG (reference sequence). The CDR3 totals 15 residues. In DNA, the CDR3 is TGTGCCTGGAGTGTAGAGTCGACAGCCTCCTACGAGCAGTACTTC. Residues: CAWSVESTASYEQYF.

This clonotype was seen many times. This CDR3 reads CASSQVTGWWALHF. The CDR3, as DNA: TGCGCCAGCAGCCAAGTTACAGGGTGGTGGGCCCTCCACTTT. The V call is TRBV4-1, the J call TRBJ1-6; weak D call: TRBD1 (6 bases). The CDR3 covers 14 residues. Per the germline V gene, CDR1 is MGHRA and CDR2 is YSYEKL. Trimming removed 1 base at V and 14 bases at J, with 15 bases between.

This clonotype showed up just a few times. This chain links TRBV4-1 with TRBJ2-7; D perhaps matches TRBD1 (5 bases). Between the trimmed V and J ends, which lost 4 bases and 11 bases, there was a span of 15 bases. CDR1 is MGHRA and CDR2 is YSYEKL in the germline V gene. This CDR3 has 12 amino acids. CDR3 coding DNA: TGCGCCAGCAGCCGGATACAGGAAGAGAAGTACTTC. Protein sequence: CASSRIQEEKYF.

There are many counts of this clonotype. The CDR3, as DNA: TGTGCCAGCAGCCGCCGTGATGGCTACACCTTC. Translated, it gives CASSRRDGYTF. V gene TRBV6-4 combines with J gene TRBJ1-2; the D is unclear. The CDR3 extends over 11 amino acids. Between the trimmed V and J ends, which lost 6 bases and 6 bases, there was a span of 8 bases. Per germline, CDR1 MRHNA and CDR2 SNTAGT.

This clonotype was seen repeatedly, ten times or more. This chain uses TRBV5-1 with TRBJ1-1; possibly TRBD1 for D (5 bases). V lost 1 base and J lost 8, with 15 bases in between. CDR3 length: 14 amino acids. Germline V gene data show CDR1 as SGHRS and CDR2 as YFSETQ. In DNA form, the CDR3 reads TGCGCCAGCAGCTTGTTCTTCGGGACGGCCGAAGCTTTCTTT. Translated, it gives CASSLFFGTAEAFF.

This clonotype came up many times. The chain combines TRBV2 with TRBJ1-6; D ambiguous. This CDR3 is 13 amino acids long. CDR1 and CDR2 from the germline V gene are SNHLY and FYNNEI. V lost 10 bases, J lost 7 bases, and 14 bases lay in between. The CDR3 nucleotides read TGTGCCACGCGTCGGAGCCGAAATTCACCCCTCCACTTT. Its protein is CATRRSRNSPLHF.

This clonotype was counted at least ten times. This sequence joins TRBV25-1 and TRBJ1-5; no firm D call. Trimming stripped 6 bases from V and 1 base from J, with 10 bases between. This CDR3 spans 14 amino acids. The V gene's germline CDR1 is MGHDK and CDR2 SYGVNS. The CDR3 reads CASRRAGSNQPQHF. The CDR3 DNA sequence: TGTGCCAGCAGAAGGGCAGGAAGCAATCAGCCCCAGCATTTT.

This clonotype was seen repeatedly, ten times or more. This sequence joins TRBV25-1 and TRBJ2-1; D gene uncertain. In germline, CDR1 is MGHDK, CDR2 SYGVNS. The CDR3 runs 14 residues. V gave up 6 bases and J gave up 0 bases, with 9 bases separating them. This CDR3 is CASRDLSSYNEQFF. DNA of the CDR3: TGTGCCAGCAGGGACCTGAGCTCCTACAATGAGCAGTTCTTC.

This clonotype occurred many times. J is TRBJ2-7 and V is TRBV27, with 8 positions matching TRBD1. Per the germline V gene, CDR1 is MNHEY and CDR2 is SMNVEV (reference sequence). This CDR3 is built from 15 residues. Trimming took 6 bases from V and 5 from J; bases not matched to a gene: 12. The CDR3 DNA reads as TGTGCCAGCAGCCAAGGCTGGACAGGGTCCAACGAGCAGTACTTC. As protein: CASSQGWTGSNEQYF.

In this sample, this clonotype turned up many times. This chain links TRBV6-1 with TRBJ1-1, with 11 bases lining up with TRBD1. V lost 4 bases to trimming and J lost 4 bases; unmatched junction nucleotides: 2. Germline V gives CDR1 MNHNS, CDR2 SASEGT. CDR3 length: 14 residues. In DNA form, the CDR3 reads TGTGCCAGCAGTGCCGGGACAGGGGGCACTGAAGCTTTCTTT. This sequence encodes CASSAGTGGTEAFF.

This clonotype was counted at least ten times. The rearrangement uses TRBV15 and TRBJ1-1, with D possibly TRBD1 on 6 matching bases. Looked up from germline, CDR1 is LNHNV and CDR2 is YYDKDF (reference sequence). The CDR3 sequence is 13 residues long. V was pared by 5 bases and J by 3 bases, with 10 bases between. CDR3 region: CATSSRQDTEAFF. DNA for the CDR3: TGTGCCACCAGCTCACGACAGGACACTGAAGCTTTCTTT.

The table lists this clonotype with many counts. CDR3 residues: CASSSTEAFF. Written as DNA, the CDR3 is TGTGCCAGCAGTTCGACTGAAGCTTTCTTT. The rearrangement uses TRBV6-1 and TRBJ1-1; D is undetermined. CDR3 length equals 10 residues. The V and J ends lost 5 bases and 5 bases respectively, with 3 bases between them. Germline lookup yields CDR1 MNHNS and CDR2 SASEGT.

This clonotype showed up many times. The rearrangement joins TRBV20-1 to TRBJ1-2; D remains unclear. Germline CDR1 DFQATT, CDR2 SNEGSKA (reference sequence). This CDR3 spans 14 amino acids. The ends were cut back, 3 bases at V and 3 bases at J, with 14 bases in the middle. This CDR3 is CSARSPAEHYGYTF. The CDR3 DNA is TGCAGTGCTAGGTCGCCAGCGGAACACTATGGCTACACCTTC.